Shown below are 30 T cell receptor beta chains from a single sample sequenced in a study of Tregs in tolerant kidney transplant recipients. The repertoire was sequenced with immunoSEQ multiplex PCR; TCRdb's copy has only in-frame clones and lacks some. Its table records over 25,000 clones. Sequences were derived from CD8+ T cells from blood, sampled before the transplant. These receptors originate from a human donor who received a combined kidney and bone marrow transplant.

In regard to this clone: Read sequence stops 3 residues before the CDR3 end, and the germline J gene provides the missing end. The rearrangement links TRBV5-1 to TRBJ1-4; 9 positions match TRBD1. Trimming removed 4 bases from V and 1 base from J; junction bases left unmatched: 8. Germline lookup yields CDR1 SGHRS and CDR2 YFSETQ. The length of the CDR3 is 17 residues. CDR3 region: CASSPGQGNLTNEKLFF. The CDR3 bases that were read are TGCGCCAGCAGCCCCGGACAGGGGAATTTAACTAATGAAAAA.

In the case of this clone: The read finishes 3 residues shy of the CDR3 end, and the germline J gene is used to complete it. The rearrangement links TRBV2 to TRBJ1-1, with D perhaps TRBD1 (5 bases). Germline CDR1 is SNHLY and CDR2 is FYNNEI. The CDR3 has 15 residues. With 2 bases removed from V and 5 bases from J, the gap between germline ends came to 15 bases. The sequenced CDR3 bases are TGTGCCAGCAGTGAAATGGCGGGGGTGGAGACTGAA. This translates into CASSEMAGVETE. The whole CDR3 is CASSEMAGVETEAFF.

On this clone: The CDR3 extends 3 residues past the end of the read, so its final part is completed from the germline J gene. The rearrangement joins TRBV29-1 to TRBJ1-1, with D uncertain. Trimming shortened V by 5 bases and J by 1 base, and 11 bases separated the two germline ends. This CDR3 is 13 amino acids long. Per germline, CDR1 SQVTM and CDR2 ANQGSEA. The covered CDR3 bases are TGCAGCGTTTCGACAATGGAGAACACTGAA. Translated, it gives CSVSTMENTE. The whole CDR3 protein reads CSVSTMENTEAFF.

On this clone: The read ends 3 residues shy of where the CDR3 ends; the end is completed using the germline J gene. V and J are TRBV13 and TRBJ2-5, with D possibly matching TRBD2 (6 bases). The CDR3 length is 16 residues. Trimming cost V 8 bases and J 2 bases, with 21 bases left between them. CDR1 and CDR2 from the germline V gene are PRHDT and FYEKMQ (reference sequence). This CDR3 is CASSTGSAGPQETQYF. CDR3 DNA, as far as it was read: TGTGCCAGCTCCACCGGATCCGCGGGGCCTCAAGAGACC.

Notes on this clone: The read stops 3 residues short of the end of the CDR3; the missing end is completed from the germline J gene. The chain links TRBV19 to TRBJ1-2; D ambiguous. V was shortened by 3 bases and J by 4 bases, with 6 bases between the two germline ends. The CDR3 contains 12 residues. CDR1 and CDR2 (germline): LNHDA, SQIVND (reference sequence). The sequenced part of the CDR3 DNA is TGTGCCAGTAGTATCATCGGCTATGGC. Its translation is CASSIIGYG. The whole CDR3 sequence reads CASSIIGYGYTF.

As for this clone: The observed sequence ends 3 residues before the CDR3 terminus, with the missing tail filled in from the germline J gene. This chain uses TRBV19 with TRBJ2-1; 12 bases line up with TRBD2. Germline trimming cut 3 bases from V and 5 bases from J; bases unmatched to any gene: 11. Germline V gene sequence: CDR1 LNHDA, CDR2 SQIVND (reference sequence). The CDR3 length is 18 residues. This CDR3 reads CASSIRLAGVSLNNEQFF. The CDR3 bases that were read are TGTGCCAGTAGTATCCGACTAGCGGGAGTTAGCCTCAACAATGAG.

In the case of this clone: The read terminates 3 residues before the CDR3 end, so the remaining end is supplied by the germline J gene. This chain links TRBV10-3 with TRBJ1-1, with D tentatively TRBD1 (5 bases). The germline V and J ends were trimmed by 0 bases and 4 bases, with 9 bases remaining between them. The CDR3 is made up of 14 amino acids. Looked up from germline, CDR1 is ENHRY and CDR2 is SYGVKD. The part of the CDR3 DNA that was read is TGTGCCATCAGTGAGTCGATGGGGCCCACTGAA. This translates into CAISESMGPTE. The full CDR3 is CAISESMGPTEAFF.

A remark on this clone: The read finishes 3 residues shy of the CDR3 end, and the germline J gene is used to complete it. This chain connects TRBV13 to TRBJ1-3; TRBD1 might be the D (6 bases). This CDR3 comprises 13 residues. Trimming took 9 bases from V and 3 from J, leaving 12 bases between them. In germline, CDR1 is PRHDT, CDR2 FYEKMQ (reference sequence). The sequenced part of the CDR3 DNA is TGTGCCAGTGGTGACAGGATTGGAAACACC. It encodes CASGDRIGNT. The entire CDR3 is CASGDRIGNTIYF.

On this clone: The CDR3 end is not reached by the read, which stops 3 residues before it; the germline J gene fills it in. The V gene is TRBV19, the J gene TRBJ1-1; 7 bases fit TRBD1. This CDR3 is 14 amino acids long. J lost 4 bases, V lost 7 bases, and 9 bases had no gene match. CDR1 is LNHDA, CDR2 SQIVND, per germline (reference sequence). Here the CDR3 reads CASNPGQSVTEAFF. The sequenced part of the CDR3 DNA is TGTGCCAGTAACCCGGGACAGTCGGTCACTGAA.

As regards this clone: The read finishes 3 residues shy of the CDR3 end, and the germline J gene is used to complete it. V and J are TRBV7-9 and TRBJ1-2; no clear D. This CDR3 has 13 amino acids. Trimming shortened V by 3 bases and J by 3 bases, and 8 bases separated the two germline ends. The V gene's germline CDR1 is SEHNR and CDR2 FQNEAQ (reference sequence). CDR3 sequence reads: CASSLPGYYGYTF. CDR3 DNA, as far as it was read: TGTGCCAGCAGCTTGCCAGGCTACTATGGC.

Remarks on this clone: The CDR3 goes on 3 residues after the read ends, and that part is filled in from the germline J gene. The rearrangement joins TRBV2 to TRBJ2-1, with 10 bases fitting TRBD2. This CDR3 contains 18 residues. Germline values: CDR1 SNHLY, CDR2 FYNNEI. Losses at the gene ends were 6 bases for V and 3 bases for J; bases not matched to a gene: 14. CDR3 region: CASRVGVPSGRVYNEQFF. The CDR3 bases that were read are TGTGCCAGCAGGGTTGGCGTACCGAGCGGGAGGGTCTACAATGAG. Together with reference TRBV2 and TRBJ2-1, the CDR3 gives the full variable domain: EPEVTQTPSHQVTQMGQEVILRCVPISNHLYFYWYRQILGQKVEFLVSFYNNEISEKSEIFDDQFSVERPDGSNFTLKIRSTKLEDSAMYFCASRVGVPSGRVYNEQFFGPGTRLTVL.

A remark on this clone: The read ends 3 residues early relative to the CDR3; the germline J gene fills the gap. The genes are TRBV6-1 and TRBJ2-1, with TRBD2 identical over 11 bases. The ends lost 0 bases at V and 6 bases at J; junction bases unmatched: 1. Looked up from germline, CDR1 is MNHNS and CDR2 is SASEGT. The CDR3 length is 15 residues. This CDR3 is CASSEASGGANEQFF. The DNA read from the CDR3 is TGTGCCAGCAGTGAAGCTAGCGGGGGGGCCAATGAG.

Worth noting for this clone: The CDR3 is cut off 3 residues early in the read; its end comes from the germline J gene. This chain links TRBV11-2 with TRBJ2-6; D gene uncertain. Germline CDR1 is SGHAT and CDR2 is FQNNGV. The CDR3 spans 15 residues. Trimming took off 2 bases at V and 1 base at J, with 6 bases between the two ends. The covered CDR3 bases are TGTGCCAGCAGCTTACGCGAATCTGGGGCCAACGTC. This sequence encodes CASSLRESGANV. The CDR3, in full, reads CASSLRESGANVLTF.

Remarks on this clone: The read ends 3 residues shy of where the CDR3 ends; the end is completed using the germline J gene. The rearrangement uses TRBV30 and TRBJ2-3; no definite D call. The CDR3 covers 12 residues. In germline, CDR1 is GTSNPN, CDR2 SVGIG (reference sequence). V gave up 0 bases and J gave up 3 bases, with 4 bases separating them. The CDR3: CAWSVGTDTQYF. Incomplete CDR3 DNA: TGTGCCTGGAGTGTAGGGACAGATACG.

Notes on this clone: The CDR3 extends 3 residues past the end of the read, so its final part is completed from the germline J gene. The chain carries TRBV7-8 and TRBJ2-7; TRBD2 matches at 8 bases. CDR1 and CDR2 from the germline V gene are SGHVS and FQNEAQ. V was pared by 5 bases and J by 6 bases, with 15 bases of the junction left unmatched. The CDR3 totals 16 residues. CDR3 DNA (partial): TGTGCCAGCAGCCCTTTCAAGTCCGGGACTAGGGGCGAG. Encoded protein: CASSPFKSGTRGE. The full-length CDR3 reads as CASSPFKSGTRGEQYF.

Comment on this clone: Read data end 3 residues before the CDR3 end; the end is taken from the germline J gene. J is TRBJ2-5 and V is TRBV12-3 or TRBV12-4, with a tentative D call TRBD1 (6 bases). CDR3 length: 13 residues. V was cut by 4 bases and J by 3 bases, with 9 bases left in between. The CDR3 reads CASSSAGEETQYF. CDR3 DNA, as far as it was read: TGTGCCAGCAGTTCAGCAGGGGAAGAGACC.

To note about this clone: With the read ending 3 residues before the CDR3 end, the germline J gene is used to fill in that end. V usage is TRBV6-1 and J usage is TRBJ2-7, with 7 bases fitting TRBD2. Germline assignment: CDR1 MNHNS and CDR2 SASEGT. V lost 3 bases and J lost 4; bases outside the gene matches: 6. The CDR3 runs 14 residues. Partial CDR3 DNA: TGTGCCAGCAGTGATTCGGGAGCGGGGTACGAG. This codes for CASSDSGAGYE. In full, the CDR3 is CASSDSGAGYEQYF.

Comment on this clone: The observed sequence ends 3 residues before the CDR3 terminus, with the missing tail filled in from the germline J gene. The chain uses TRBV19 and TRBJ1-1; D is uncertain. From germline, CDR1 is LNHDA and CDR2 SQIVND (reference sequence). Trimming cost V 10 bases and J 0 bases, with 9 bases left between them. This CDR3 comprises 12 residues. This chain's CDR3 is CATEGLNTEAFF. The covered CDR3 bases are TGTGCCACTGAGGGTTTGAACACTGAA.

Worth noting for this clone: The CDR3 end is not reached by the read, which stops 3 residues before it; the germline J gene fills it in. This sequence joins TRBV30 and TRBJ2-4; D tentatively fits TRBD1 or TRBD2 (5 bases each). CDR1 and CDR2 from the germline V gene are GTSNPN and SVGIG (reference sequence). The CDR3 runs to 16 residues. V lost 2 bases and J lost 1, with 15 bases in between. The CDR3: CAWSILRGVAKNIQYF. The part of the CDR3 DNA that was read is TGTGCCTGGAGTATCCTTCGAGGGGTTGCCAAAAACATT.

Remarks on this clone: The CDR3 goes on 3 residues after the read ends, and that part is filled in from the germline J gene. The V call is TRBV5-1, the J call TRBJ1-3, with D maybe TRBD1 (5 bases). The CDR3 is made up of 16 amino acids. Trimming stripped 0 bases from V and 0 bases from J, with 10 bases between. Germline CDR1 SGHRS, CDR2 YFSETQ. The sequenced part of the CDR3 DNA is TGCGCCAGCAGCTTGGATCGGAGGGGCTCTGGAAACACC. It codes for CASSLDRRGSGNT. The entire CDR3 protein is CASSLDRRGSGNTIYF.

About this clone: The CDR3 end is not reached by the read, which stops 3 residues before it; the germline J gene fills it in. The V and J genes are TRBV23-1 and TRBJ2-3, with a weak D call TRBD2 (6 bases). TRBV23-1 is treated as an ORF (open reading frame) with a function not yet certain. The CDR3 is 16 amino acids. The V gene lost 1 base and the J gene lost 6 bases, with 17 bases spanning the gap. The covered CDR3 bases are TGCGCCAGCAGTCAATGTTTTGGGGGGATTGGGGATACG. This translates into CASSQCFGGIGDT. The CDR3 in full is CASSQCFGGIGDTQYF.

To note about this clone: The CDR3 end falls 3 residues outside the read, so it is completed with the germline J gene. The rearrangement joins TRBV7-8 to TRBJ1-5; D is uncertain. V shed 7 bases and J shed 7 bases, with 11 bases lying between them. This CDR3 has 12 residues. The germline CDR1 and CDR2 sequences are SGHVS and FQNEAQ. The CDR3 loop is CASTEGSQPQHF. The covered CDR3 bases are TGTGCCAGCACGGAAGGGTCCCAGCCC.

With respect to this clone: The read ends 3 residues shy of where the CDR3 ends; the end is completed using the germline J gene. This chain uses TRBV5-6 with TRBJ2-7; 8 positions agree with TRBD1. Germline loops: CDR1 SGHDT, CDR2 YYEEEE. J was trimmed by 3 bases and V by 3 bases; bases with no gene match: 5. The CDR3 covers 14 residues. The CDR3 reads CASSSGTGFYEQYF. Partial CDR3 DNA: TGTGCCAGCAGCTCAGGGACAGGTTTCTACGAG.

With regard to this clone: The sequenced fragment ends 3 residues before the CDR3 boundary, so the rest is inferred from the germline J gene. The chain links TRBV19 to TRBJ1-2; 9 bases are a match to TRBD1. The CDR3 totals 17 residues. Per the germline V gene, CDR1 is LNHDA and CDR2 is SQIVND (reference sequence). The V and J ends lost 7 bases and 1 base, in that order; junction bases with no gene match: 13. CDR3 loop: CASKLFGTGKLNYGYTF. CDR3 DNA, as far as it was read: TGTGCCAGTAAACTTTTCGGGACAGGGAAACTTAACTATGGC.

The sequenced CDR3 bases are TGTGCCAGCAGATATAGCAATCAGCCC. It encodes CASRYSNQP. The complete CDR3 reads CASRYSNQPQHF. The rearrangement links TRBV6-2 or TRBV6-3 to TRBJ1-5; D gene uncertain. Read coverage stops 3 residues before the CDR3 terminus; the germline J gene supplies the remainder. The V and J ends lost 6 bases and 0 bases respectively, with 3 bases between them. Germline CDR1 and CDR2: MNHEY and SVGEGT. CDR3 length: 12 amino acids.

A note on this clone: Read data end 3 residues before the CDR3 end; the end is taken from the germline J gene. The V gene is TRBV6-1, the J gene TRBJ1-1; TRBD1 is a possible D gene (5 bases). Germline assignment: CDR1 MNHNS and CDR2 SASEGT. Trimming took off 1 base at V and 6 bases at J, with 15 bases between the two ends. This CDR3 has 15 amino acids. The covered CDR3 bases are TGTGCCAGCAGTGAAGGGGAGGTCGTAGGGGCTGAA. It codes for CASSEGEVVGAE. The CDR3 in its entirety is CASSEGEVVGAEAFF.

Points on this clone: The CDR3 end lies 3 residues beyond the end of the read and is filled in from the germline J gene. The chain links TRBV7-9 to TRBJ2-1; 10 nucleotides match TRBD2. Per germline, CDR1 SEHNR and CDR2 FQNEAQ (reference sequence). The V and J ends lost 2 bases and 5 bases, in that order; junction bases with no gene match: 3. This CDR3 has 15 residues. The CDR3 here is CASSLTSGIDNEQFF. The sequenced part of the CDR3 DNA is TGTGCCAGCAGCTTAACTAGCGGGATTGACAATGAG.

This CDR3 is CSAEGGINTDTQYF. CDR3 DNA (partial): TGCAGCGCCGAGGGGGGGATTAACACAGATACG. V gene TRBV29-1 combines with J gene TRBJ2-3; D is perhaps TRBD2 (7 bases). The read halts 3 residues ahead of the CDR3 end, with the missing end drawn from the germline J gene. The germline CDR1 and CDR2 sequences are SQVTM and ANQGSEA. This CDR3 is 14 amino acids long. The germline V and J ends were trimmed by 7 bases and 2 bases, with 16 bases remaining between them.

Worth noting for this clone: The sequenced fragment ends 3 residues before the CDR3 boundary, so the rest is inferred from the germline J gene. The chain is built from TRBV5-6 and TRBJ2-7; D possibly corresponds to TRBD1 (5 bases). The V gene's germline CDR1 is SGHDT and CDR2 YYEEEE. The ends were cut back, 2 bases at V and 0 bases at J, with 9 bases in the middle. The CDR3 extends over 14 amino acids. CDR3 sequence reads: CASSFSRVSYEQYF. The covered CDR3 bases are TGTGCCAGCAGCTTCTCCAGGGTCTCCTACGAG. Complete variable domain (other parts from reference TRBV5-6 and TRBJ2-7): DAGVTQSPTHLIKTRGQQVTLRCSPKSGHDTVSWYQQALGQGPQFIFQYYEEEERQRGNFPDRFSGHQFPNYSSELNVNALLLGDSALYLCASSFSRVSYEQYFGPGTRLTVT.

A note on this clone: The read ends 3 residues before the CDR3 terminus; that terminus is restored from the germline J gene. The rearrangement joins TRBV19 to TRBJ1-3; D possibly corresponds to TRBD1 (6 bases). The germline V gene has CDR1 LNHDA and CDR2 SQIVND (reference sequence). The CDR3 has 12 residues. Trimming left V 10 bases short and J 7 bases short, with 14 bases between. CDR3 loop: CATTGIWNTIYF. The covered CDR3 bases are TGTGCCACTACAGGGATATGGAACACC.